One and the same sample provided the 5 T cell receptor beta chains below, sequenced in a study of tumor and adjacent non-tumor tissue in lung cancer. This sample's RNA came from whole unsorted tissue. The library came from three nested PCR rounds adapted from ARM-PCR protocols. TCRdb ran MiXCR on the multiplex PCR reads and lists one entry per CDR3 protein. Of about 110,000 distinct CDR3 sequences listed, about 80% are singletons. The material sequenced was lung tumor tissue. The receptor source for this set is a man between 65 and 85 years old with non-small cell lung cancer.

In the case of this clonotype: A much larger clone differs from this one at a single base, so this may be a read error. The J gene is TRBJ2-3, the V gene TRBV20-1; 11 bases fit TRBD2. The V segment lost 3 bases and the J segment 5 bases; nucleotides outside the gene matches: 7. CDR1 DFQATT and CDR2 SNEGSKA come from the germline V gene (reference sequence). The CDR3 length is 15 residues. The CDR3 coding sequence is TGCAGTGCTAGTCCTAGCGGGAGGACCAGAGATACGCAGTATTTT. This sequence encodes CSASPSGRTRDTQYF.

As concerns this clonotype: The junction does not match germline at one end; this may be a read error. The chain is built from TRBV12-5 and TRBJ2-7; the D gene is possibly TRBD2 (5 bases). CDR1 and CDR2 (germline): LGHNT, FRNRAP. The CDR3 runs to 14 residues. The CDR3 nucleotides are TGTACTAGTGGTTCAGGCGGAGCTACCTACGAGCAGTACTTC. It is translated as CTSGSGGATYEQYF.

This rearrangement joins TRBV12-3 or TRBV12-4 to TRBJ2-5, with TRBD2 matching over 10 bases. The junction had 24 bases not matched to a gene; V was cut back by 6 bases and J by 5 bases. This CDR3 comprises 20 residues. CDR3 loop: CASRKRDHPTSGLPQETQYF. CDR3 bases: TGTGCCAGCAGAAAACGCGATCACCCGACTAGCGGGCTTCCTCAGGAGACCCAGTACTTC.

This rearrangement joins TRBV20-1 to TRBJ1-5, with D possibly being TRBD1 (6 bases). This CDR3 is 15 amino acids long. V dropped 1 base and J dropped 13 bases, with 23 bases sitting between them. Germline CDR1 reads DFQATT; CDR2 reads SNEGSKA (reference sequence). The CDR3 coding sequence is TGCAGTGCTAGAGGACCGCTCGGGGGCGATCAGCTTCAGCATTTT. It translates to CSARGPLGGDQLQHF.

V and J are TRBV6-5 and TRBJ1-1; 7 positions agree with TRBD1. V was clipped by 6 bases and J by 6 bases; unmatched bases: 10. CDR1 MNHEY and CDR2 SVGAGI come from the germline V gene. The CDR3 is 14 amino acids. The CDR3 nucleotides are TGTGCCAGCAGCCAAAGAGGGGGCCGTCCTGAAGCTTTCTTT. Translating it yields CASSQRGGRPEAFF.